The next 26 T cell receptor beta chains were all read from a single sample in a study of T cells after yellow fever vaccination. TCRdb itself ran the 5' RACE reads through MiXCR, one entry per CDR3 protein. Of roughly 300,000 distinct CDR3 sequences listed, around 7% were seen once; the top ten hold over 15%. The sequences come from PBMCs, collected more than 40 days after the first yellow fever vaccination. The source is a man aged 18 to 29 who received the YFV17D yellow fever vaccine.

This clonotype appeared a few times. The J gene is TRBJ1-6, the V gene TRBV5-4; perhaps TRBD1 as D (5 bases). This CDR3 is built from 13 residues. From germline, CDR1 is SGHNT and CDR2 YYREEE (reference sequence). V lost 4 bases to trimming and J lost 13 bases, with 15 bases between them. CDR3 sequence: CASSRGGDPPLHF. Here the CDR3 DNA reads TGTGCCAGCAGCCGGGGGGGGGACCCTCCCCTCCACTTT.

V and J are TRBV4-1 and TRBJ1-1, with a weak D call TRBD1 (5 bases). Germline-derived CDR1 and CDR2 are MGHRA and YSYEKL. The V and J ends lost 1 base and 0 bases respectively, with 12 bases between them. The CDR3 consists of 16 residues. CDR3 loop: CASSQGGGQLNTEAFF. The CDR3 bases are TGCGCCAGCAGCCAAGGTGGAGGACAACTGAACACTGAAGCTTTCTTT.

This clonotype was recorded a few times. CDR3 sequence reads: CASSNPVERGENTQYF. In nucleotides, the CDR3 is TGTGCCAGCAGCAATCCCGTGGAGCGGGGAGAGAATACGCAGTATTTT. The chain combines TRBV7-9 with TRBJ2-3, with 7 bases matching TRBD2. The length of the CDR3 is 16 residues. Germline V gene lookup returns CDR1 SEHNR and CDR2 FQNEAQ (reference sequence). V trimming: 5 bases; J trimming: 7 bases; junction bases outside the gene matches: 15.

This clonotype was observed a handful of times. The chain carries TRBV7-3 and TRBJ1-2, with D perhaps matching TRBD1 (5 bases). The CDR3 length is 14 residues. V lost 3 bases, J lost 8 bases, and 16 bases lay in between. Per the germline V gene, CDR1 is SGHTA and CDR2 is FQGTGA. CDR3 DNA: TGTGCCAGCAGCTTCTCCGGGACCGGGAACGGCTACACCTTC. Translated, it gives CASSFSGTGNGYTF.

This clonotype was picked up a small number of times. J is TRBJ2-5 and V is TRBV10-3; TRBD1 matches 10 bases. CDR3 length: 14 amino acids. The trim removed 3 bases at V and 4 bases at J, leaving 2 bases unmatched. The germline V gene has CDR1 ENHRY and CDR2 SYGVKD. CDR3: CAISEGQGGETQYF. The CDR3, as DNA: TGTGCCATCAGTGAAGGACAGGGGGGAGAGACCCAGTACTTC.

This clonotype was picked up many times. The chain joins TRBV20-1 to TRBJ2-5; 12 bases are shared with TRBD2. V lost 3 bases, J lost 4 bases, and 3 bases stayed unmatched. The CDR3 sequence is 14 residues long. Germline CDR1 and CDR2: DFQATT and SNEGSKA (reference sequence). CDR3 coding DNA: TGCAGTGCTAGGTCGGGACTAGCGGGAGAGACCCAGTACTTC. Translating it yields CSARSGLAGETQYF.

The chain joins TRBV4-3 to TRBJ1-4; 7 nucleotides agree with TRBD1. After removal of 4 bases from V and 3 bases from J, the junction contained 5 bases not matched to a gene. The CDR3 runs to 15 residues. Germline loops: CDR1 LGHNA, CDR2 YSLEER. CDR3 bases: TGCGCCAGCAGCCGTTACAGGGGTGCTAATGAAAAACTGTTTTTT. It translates to CASSRYRGANEKLFF.

This clonotype appeared a few times. The gene calls are TRBV4-1 and TRBJ1-1, with 12 bases identical to TRBD1. The CDR3 loop spans 18 amino acids. Germline V gene lookup returns CDR1 MGHRA and CDR2 YSYEKL. Trimming removed 3 bases from V and 6 bases from J; junction bases left unmatched: 14. CDR3 in DNA: TGCGCCAGCAGCCACCCCACGGGGGACAGGGGGCTTGTGGCTGAAGCTTTCTTT. The encoded protein is CASSHPTGDRGLVAEAFF.

This clonotype has just a few counts. V usage is TRBV5-1 and J usage is TRBJ2-3, with D possibly being TRBD1 (5 bases). With 3 bases removed from V and 4 bases from J, the gap between germline ends came to 18 bases. CDR1 SGHRS and CDR2 YFSETQ come from the germline V gene. CDR3 length equals 16 residues. The CDR3 sequence is CASSSGHPVEADTQYF. CDR3 nucleotides: TGCGCCAGCAGCTCTGGACACCCGGTTGAGGCAGATACGCAGTATTTT.

In this sample, this clonotype turned up a few times. The chain's CDR3 is CASSALQVSGANVLTF. The CDR3 nucleotides are TGCGCCAGCAGCGCGTTACAGGTCTCTGGGGCCAACGTCCTGACTTTC. The J gene is TRBJ2-6, the V gene TRBV5-1, with D possibly matching TRBD1 (5 bases). This CDR3 has 16 amino acids. V was pared by 4 bases and J by 0 bases, with 11 bases between. From germline, CDR1 is SGHRS and CDR2 YFSETQ.

The chain carries TRBV9 and TRBJ2-2; D possibly corresponds to TRBD1 (6 bases). Trimming stripped 0 bases from V and 5 bases from J, with 11 bases between. Germline-derived CDR1 and CDR2 are SGDLS and YYNGEE. This CDR3 has 15 amino acids. The CDR3 is CASSVAGVGTGELFF. CDR3 bases: TGTGCCAGCAGCGTAGCAGGGGTTGGGACCGGGGAGCTGTTTTTT.

This clonotype was seen a few times. The genes are TRBV18 and TRBJ2-3, with D unclear. Trimming stripped 0 bases from V and 6 bases from J, with 13 bases between. This CDR3 has 15 amino acids. Per the germline V gene, CDR1 is KGHSH and CDR2 is LQKENI. CDR3: CASSPPQRRPDTQYF. The CDR3 DNA sequence: TGTGCCAGCTCACCACCGCAAAGGAGACCCGATACGCAGTATTTT.

This clonotype turned up a few times. The J gene is TRBJ1-3, the V gene TRBV5-1; D possibly corresponds to TRBD1 (5 bases). Germline CDR1 SGHRS, CDR2 YFSETQ. The CDR3 sequence is 16 residues long. V shed 4 bases and J shed 0 bases, with 14 bases lying between them. The CDR3, as DNA: TGCGCCAGCAGCCCTATGGGGGAGAGCTCTGGAAACACCATATATTTT. Its translation is CASSPMGESSGNTIYF.

This clonotype was recorded a few times. The rearrangement links TRBV7-2 to TRBJ1-1, with TRBD1 identical over 8 bases. J was trimmed by 3 bases and V by 5 bases; bases with no gene match: 8. The germline V gene has CDR1 SGHTA and CDR2 FQGNSA. This CDR3 has 15 residues. The CDR3 DNA sequence: TGTGCCAGCAGCCTTCTACAGGGGGGAGACACTGAAGCTTTCTTT. Protein product: CASSLLQGGDTEAFF.

There are a few counts of this clonotype. The V gene is TRBV20-1, the J gene TRBJ1-6; D is uncertain. The germline CDR1 and CDR2 sequences are DFQATT and SNEGSKA (reference sequence). The length of the CDR3 is 14 residues. V was shortened by 4 bases and J by 14 bases, with 21 bases between the two germline ends. The CDR3 here is CSATRDGEGRALHF. CDR3 sequence (DNA): TGCAGTGCTACCCGGGATGGGGAGGGCAGAGCCCTCCACTTT.

The chain links TRBV6-2 or TRBV6-3 to TRBJ1-5; TRBD1 aligns across 10 bases. V lost 4 bases to trimming and J lost 4 bases; unmatched junction nucleotides: 7. This CDR3 contains 16 residues. Per germline, CDR1 MNHEY and CDR2 SVGEGT. Here the CDR3 reads CASSSGTGVWNQPQHF. CDR3 nucleotides: TGTGCCAGCAGTTCAGGGACAGGGGTCTGGAATCAGCCCCAGCATTTT.

This clonotype turned up a few times. This sequence joins TRBV7-2 and TRBJ1-5, with D possibly matching TRBD1 (6 bases). The ends were cut back, 5 bases at V and 5 bases at J, with 16 bases in the middle. Germline V gives CDR1 SGHTA, CDR2 FQGNSA. The length of the CDR3 is 15 residues. CDR3 protein: CASSPQSQGYQPQHF. The CDR3 region has the DNA TGTGCCAGCAGCCCGCAATCACAGGGATATCAGCCCCAGCATTTT.

This clonotype has ten or more counts. This CDR3 reads CASSLEGDIQYF. CDR3 bases: TGTGCCAGCAGCTTAGAAGGGGACATTCAGTACTTC. This rearrangement joins TRBV11-2 to TRBJ2-4; maybe TRBD1 (5 bases). The germline gives CDR1 SGHAT, CDR2 FQNNGV. The V end was cut by 0 bases, the J end by 8 bases, with 5 bases between. This CDR3 is built from 12 residues.

This clonotype occurred a few times. The chain employs TRBV6-2 or TRBV6-3 and TRBJ1-1; D unclear. Trimming pared 6 bases from V and 6 bases from J, leaving 11 bases between. From germline, CDR1 is MNHEY and CDR2 SVGEGT. There are 12 residues in the CDR3. The CDR3 DNA follows: TGTGCCAGCAGAGAGAGACAAGCTGAAGCTTTCTTT. Its protein is CASRERQAEAFF.

This clonotype was observed at least ten times. The chain uses TRBV5-6 and TRBJ2-7; D possibly corresponds to TRBD1 (6 bases). Germline assignment: CDR1 SGHDT and CDR2 YYEEEE. The CDR3 covers 12 residues. Trimming took 5 bases from V and 4 from J, leaving 10 bases between them. The CDR3 here is CASSRDKYEQYV. In DNA form, the CDR3 reads TGTGCCAGCAGTCGGGACAAATACGAGCAGTACGTC.

The rearrangement links TRBV12-3 or TRBV12-4 to TRBJ1-2; D unresolved. The ends were cut back, 8 bases at V and 2 bases at J, with 12 bases in the middle. This CDR3 spans 13 amino acids. The CDR3, as DNA: TGTGCCAGCGGGAGTGCGGGGAACTATGGCTACACCTTC. Its translation: CASGSAGNYGYTF.

The chain carries TRBV19 and TRBJ2-7; 7 nucleotides align to TRBD1. The CDR3 is made up of 13 amino acids. CDR1 is LNHDA, CDR2 SQIVND, per germline (reference sequence). Trimming cost V 10 bases and J 1 base; bases outside gene matches: 7. CDR3 sequence reads: CATTGQRSYEQYF. In nucleotides, the CDR3 is TGTGCCACTACGGGACAGAGGTCCTACGAGCAGTACTTC.

This clonotype was detected ten times or more. J is TRBJ2-2 and V is TRBV5-1, with a weak D call TRBD1 (6 bases). Germline values: CDR1 SGHRS, CDR2 YFSETQ. The CDR3 spans 13 residues. Trimming cost V 3 bases and J 6 bases, with 9 bases left between them. As DNA, the CDR3 is TGCGCCAGCAGCTCTACAGGGCCCGGGGAGCTGTTTTTT. This translates into CASSSTGPGELFF.

The V gene is TRBV7-2, the J gene TRBJ2-1; no reliable D call. From germline, CDR1 is SGHTA and CDR2 FQGNSA. Trimming left V 0 bases short and J 6 bases short, with 9 bases between. The CDR3 totals 14 residues. The CDR3 region has the DNA TGTGCCAGCAGCTTAGCCGGCTCACGCAATGAGCAGTTCTTC. The encoded protein is CASSLAGSRNEQFF.

The CDR3 sequence is CASSEAGQGNQPQHF. The CDR3 DNA reads TGTGCCAGCAGTGAAGCGGGGCAGGGGAATCAGCCCCAGCATTTT. The rearrangement links TRBV6-1 to TRBJ1-5; a weak D match, TRBD1 (6 bases). The germline V gene has CDR1 MNHNS and CDR2 SASEGT. The V gene lost 0 bases and the J gene lost 4 bases, with 10 bases spanning the gap. This CDR3 is built from 15 residues.

The rearrangement joins TRBV2 to TRBJ2-5; D might be TRBD1 or TRBD2, each matching 5 bases. Germline V gene sequence: CDR1 SNHLY, CDR2 FYNNEI. There are 14 residues in the CDR3. V lost 10 bases and J 1 base, leaving 16 bases between the germline ends. In nucleotides, the CDR3 is TGTGCCACCCGTAGCCGGGACGGCCAAGAGACCCAGTACTTC. This encodes CATRSRDGQETQYF.